These 3 T cell receptor beta chains were all obtained from the same sample, sequenced in a study of Graves' ophthalmopathy and Graves' hyperthyroidism. For repertoire sequencing, the TCR beta CDR3 regions were amplified from RNA transcripts. Second-round multiplex PCR came after first-round RT-PCR with HTBI primers. TCRdb reanalysed the multiplex PCR reads using MiXCR and keeps one entry per CDR3 protein. The table shows 150,000 to 200,000 distinct CDR3 sequences, with under 45% occurring only once. Sequenced input: peripheral blood. These receptors were obtained from a man aged 25-40 years with Graves' ophthalmopathy.

This clonotype was counted ten times or more. This chain uses TRBV24-1 with TRBJ1-1; D is uncertain. The CDR3 covers 14 residues. CDR1 and CDR2 (germline): KGHDR, SFDVKD. V lost 7 bases and J lost 1, with 12 bases in between. CDR3 amino acids: CATSSQWGNTEAFF. CDR3 in DNA: TGTGCCACCAGCTCCCAGTGGGGGAACACTGAAGCTTTCTTT.

The gene calls are TRBV28 and TRBJ2-7, with D hard to call. The V end was cut by 8 bases, the J end by 6 bases, with 14 bases between. Per germline, CDR1 MDHEN and CDR2 SYDVKM. There are 12 residues in the CDR3. CDR3 sequence reads: CASGLRAPEQYF. In DNA form, the CDR3 reads TGTGCCAGCGGCCTCCGGGCTCCCGAGCAGTACTTC.

This clonotype occurred many times. V gene TRBV7-8 combines with J gene TRBJ1-6; D is ambiguous. CDR3 length equals 17 residues. Germline assignment: CDR1 SGHVS and CDR2 FQNEAQ. Trimming took 5 bases from V and 4 from J, leaving 18 bases between them. CDR3 residues: CASSASERALYNSPLHF. As DNA, the CDR3 is TGTGCCAGCAGCGCGTCCGAGAGGGCACTGTATAATTCACCCCTCCACTTT.